Sequencing of this T cell receptor beta chain was carried out in a study of CD8 T cells in ankylosing spondylitis (dated by TCRdb to about 2017). Looking at the study overall: The study set out to find disease-linked TCR variants by profiling T cell receptor beta repertoires in ankylosing spondylitis patients and healthy donors. The full study cohort was made up of 20 to 25 ankylosing spondylitis patients and 95 to 130 healthy donors. Peripheral blood was sampled, and synovial fluid was additionally collected from ankylosing spondylitis patients.

The CDR3 goes from the cysteine to the phenylalanine over 14 residues. The DNA shown is the 42-base CDR3, in frame from base 1. V gives up 5 bases and J gives up 2 bases, and the segment between their germline ends measures 13 bases. Turning to this clonotype: It has no known antigen specificity. Base-call qualities are not available, and no considerably larger clone is one nucleotide away.

TCRdb records Illumina HiSeq 2500 as the sequencer. Quantitative 5'-RACE with molecular barcodes was the method used to prepare the TCR beta libraries. The paper's data handling went like this. A new computational method, built on a probabilistic model of VDJ rearrangement, was used to identify disease-linked TCR variants. TCRdb cleaned the public reads at Q25 with fastp, built clones with MiXCR and kept in-frame beta chains. Here each entry gathers all rows of one CDR3 protein and keeps the most common genes and DNA. The V and J calls here are based on TCRdb, not the publication. The sample table holds fewer than 550,000 distinct CDR3 sequences, of which under 5.5% were seen once. The leading ten clones occupy roughly 3.3% of the sample. Overall results and qualifications from the work: According to the report, matched synovial fluid samples from ankylosing spondylitis patients were significantly enriched for the disease-linked clones. The disease-linked clones had a CD8+ phenotype and were found at relatively low frequencies in peripheral blood. Some TCR beta motif variants had previously been reported in synovial fluid and blood of reactive arthritis patients, which suggested common disease-initiation mechanisms. Blood from ankylosing spondylitis patients appeared to be characterized by a TCR beta motif composed of about eight highly homologous amino acid variants.

The receptor chain draws on TRBV12-3 or TRBV12-4 and TRBJ2-7, with TRBD1 tentatively as D gene (6 bases match). The receptor was derived from a male donor with ankylosing spondylitis. What was sequenced was blood, either unsorted or a sorted T cell fraction (not recorded which). The sequenced DNA: TGTGCCAGCAGTCCCGCAGGGGACACCTACGAGCAGTACTTC. Protein translation: CASSPAGDTYEQYF.